The clone carrying this T cell receptor (beta chain) has just one count. Germline V gene sequence: CDR1 LNHDA, CDR2 SQIVND (reference sequence). There are 15 residues in the CDR3. V was clipped by 2 bases and J by 3 bases; unmatched bases: 2. This entry is derived from a study of blood T cell repertoires in COVID-19. Assay used: immunoSEQ multiplex PCR; TCRdb lists only in-frame clones, some missing. The data show roughly 330,000 clones, roughly 90% seen once. Sample: peripheral blood. The sequence was collected from a man aged 25 to 40 with COVID-19, enrolled during active disease. This chain links TRBV19 with TRBJ2-7, with 12 bases lining up with TRBD2. The CDR3 region has the DNA TGTGCCAGTAGTATACGGACTAGCGGGGTCTACGAGCAGTACTTC. Protein sequence: CASSIRTSGVYEQYF.